One T cell receptor beta chain is described in this entry. Its antigen is unknown. The record originates from a study of shared clonotypes between healthy human individuals. Study-wide findings and caveats: Larger estimated richness was generally recorded for naive subsets relative to memory subsets.

Here immunoSEQ multiplex PCR was the method, and the copy in TCRdb shows in-frame clones only, minus some. The sample consists of 2 million to 3 million clones, 80% to 95% of them appearing once. The CDR3 consists of 15 residues. V was trimmed by 3 bases and J by 0 bases, leaving 9 bases between them. Germline V gene data show CDR1 as KGHSH and CDR2 as LQKENI. Sequencing used naive CD4+ T cells from PBMCs. Subset of the sample: CD45RA+ positively selected. This TCR was recovered from a young man in good health. Some clones in this sample may be carry-over from other donors' samples. The V call is TRBV18, the J call TRBJ1-3; no definite D call. The CDR3 sequence is CASSPGQNSGNTIYF. DNA for the CDR3: TGTGCCAGCTCACCCGGCCAAAACTCTGGAAACACCATATATTTT. The full variable domain, in which reference TRBV18 and TRBJ1-3 provide the parts outside the CDR3, is NAGVMQNPRHLVRRRGQEARLRCSPMKGHSHVYWYRQLPEEGLKFMVYLQKENIIDESGMPKERFSAEFPKEGPSILRIQQVVRGDSAAYFCASSPGQNSGNTIYFGEGSWLTVV.